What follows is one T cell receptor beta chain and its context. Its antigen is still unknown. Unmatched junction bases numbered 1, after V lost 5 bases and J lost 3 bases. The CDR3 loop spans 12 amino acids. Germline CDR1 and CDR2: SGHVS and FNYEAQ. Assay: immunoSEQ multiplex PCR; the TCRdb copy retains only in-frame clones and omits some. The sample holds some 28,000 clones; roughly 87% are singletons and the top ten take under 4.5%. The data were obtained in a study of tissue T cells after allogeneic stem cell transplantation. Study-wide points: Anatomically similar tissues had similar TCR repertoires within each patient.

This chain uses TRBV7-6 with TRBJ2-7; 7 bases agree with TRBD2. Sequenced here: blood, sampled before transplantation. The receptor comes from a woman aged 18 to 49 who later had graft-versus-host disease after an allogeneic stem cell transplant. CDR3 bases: TGTGCCAGCAGCCGGACTAGCTACGAGCAGTACTTC. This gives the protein CASSRTSYEQYF.